The clone carrying this T cell receptor beta chain was detected only a few times. The antigen remains unidentified. These data are taken from a study of beta chain features in type 1 diabetes. By way of CD45RO/CCR7/CD25/CD127/CD95/CD27, the CD4+ regulatory, stem cell-like memory, central memory and naive cells were sorted. The authors obtained over 98% purity in all sorted populations. Study results and limitations: Shorter TCRB CDR3s, moderately but significantly so, marked every one of the four CD4+ subsets in Type 1 diabetes patients. The study found fewer insertions and more deletions at VDJ junctions in type 1 diabetes patients.

Expressed TCRB transcripts were sequenced because the entire RNA isolate underwent reverse transcription. Here immunoSEQ multiplex PCR was the method, and the copy in TCRdb shows in-frame clones only, minus some. The profile shows some 900,000 clones, about a sixth of them singletons. Germline CDR1 reads SGHDN; CDR2 reads FVKESK. The V and J ends lost 4 bases and 14 bases, in that order; junction bases with no gene match: 9. The CDR3 is 15 residues long. The sequence derives from a woman between 18 and 29 years old in good health. What was sequenced was naive CD4+ T cells from blood. The chain carries TRBV14 and TRBJ2-1, with 15 bases fitting TRBD2. The DNA of the CDR3 is TGTGCCAGCAGCCCAGGACTAGCGGGAGGGGGATCTGAGTTCTTC. Its protein product is CASSPGLAGGGSEFF.